One and the same sample provided the 30 T cell receptor beta chains below, sequenced in a study of T cells in Graves' hyperthyroidism and ophthalmopathy. There were TCR beta CDR3 regions amplified from RNA transcripts. HTBI primers were employed in a first-round RT-PCR of the TCR CDR3. One entry per CDR3 protein results from TCRdb running MiXCR on the multiplex PCR reads. Of around 250,000 distinct CDR3 sequences listed, approximately 15% are singletons. Sequencing was done on a sample of blood. These receptors were taken from a woman aged 40 to 50 with Graves' hyperthyroidism that later progressed to Graves' ophthalmopathy.

This clonotype was counted many times. The chain recombines TRBV6-2 or TRBV6-3 with TRBJ1-6; the D gene is possibly TRBD1 (5 bases). The CDR3 spans 15 residues. CDR1 and CDR2 from the germline V gene are MNHEY and SVGEGT. V shed 4 bases and J shed 7 bases, with 14 bases lying between them. Here the CDR3 reads CASSSQGSWNSPLHF. The CDR3 DNA reads TGTGCCAGCAGTTCCCAGGGTTCATGGAATTCACCCCTCCACTTT.

This clonotype was observed at least ten times. The rearrangement joins TRBV6-5 to TRBJ2-7, with 9 bases fitting TRBD2. V lost 0 bases, J lost 5 bases, and 14 bases stayed unmatched. The CDR3 extends over 18 amino acids. Germline V lookup: CDR1 MNHEY, CDR2 SVGAGI. CDR3 sequence reads: CASSYSGGAGLARHEQYF. The CDR3 nucleotides read TGTGCCAGCAGTTACTCGGGCGGGGCCGGACTAGCGAGGCACGAGCAGTACTTC.

This clonotype was seen a few times. CDR3 coding DNA: TGTGCCAGCAGCCGGACAGGGTTAAACAATGAGCAGTTCTTC. Its translation is CASSRTGLNNEQFF. This rearrangement joins TRBV7-2 to TRBJ2-1; 8 positions agree with TRBD1. The CDR3 covers 14 residues. V lost 5 bases and J lost 5; bases outside the gene matches: 5. Germline V gives CDR1 SGHTA, CDR2 FQGNSA.

Ten or more counts support this clonotype. The chain recombines TRBV12-3 or TRBV12-4 with TRBJ2-5; D may be TRBD1 (5 bases). Trimming took 0 bases from V and 5 from J, leaving 10 bases between them. The CDR3 covers 14 residues. CDR3 amino acids: CASSLAGYRETQYF. Here the CDR3 DNA reads TGTGCCAGCAGTTTAGCGGGGTACAGGGAGACCCAGTACTTC.

This clonotype was counted ten times or more. The chain links TRBV6-5 to TRBJ1-6, with a possible D match to TRBD1 (6 bases). Trimming removed 0 bases from V and 9 bases from J, with 15 bases in between. The CDR3 totals 16 residues. Per the germline V gene, CDR1 is MNHEY and CDR2 is SVGAGI. CDR3 in amino acids: CASSYSVGGKGSPLHF. The CDR3 DNA sequence: TGTGCCAGCAGTTACTCAGTAGGGGGGAAAGGTTCACCCCTCCACTTT.

In the case of this clonotype: A much more abundant neighbour one base away suggests this may be a read error. V usage is TRBV6-5 and J usage is TRBJ1-3; a weak D match, TRBD1 (6 bases). This CDR3 contains 15 residues. The ends were cut back, 2 bases at V and 4 bases at J, with 12 bases in the middle. Per the germline V gene, CDR1 is MNHEY and CDR2 is SVGAGI. The CDR3 bases are TGTGCCAGCAGTTACGGGGGGGCAGGAGGAAACACCATATATTTT. Translation: CASSYGGAGGNTIYF.

This clonotype was seen many times. The chain recombines TRBV7-3 with TRBJ2-2; 14 nucleotides match TRBD2. Germline lookup yields CDR1 SGHTA and CDR2 FQGTGA. The CDR3 runs to 17 residues. The V segment lost 5 bases and the J segment 2 bases; nucleotides outside the gene matches: 4. The CDR3, as DNA: TGTGCCAGCAGCCAGGGACTAGCGGGAGTAAACACCGGGGAGCTGTTTTTT. The encoded protein is CASSQGLAGVNTGELFF. The full variable domain, completed using reference TRBV7-3 and TRBJ2-2, is GAGVSQTPSNKVTEKGKYVELRCDPISGHTALYWYRQSLGQGPEFLIYFQGTGAADDSGLPNDRFFAVRPEGSVSTLKIQRTERGDSAVYLCASSQGLAGVNTGELFFGEGSRLTVL.

This clonotype occurred many times. This chain uses TRBV27 with TRBJ2-7; D is uncertain. V was pared by 2 bases and J by 5 bases, with 10 bases between. Looked up from germline, CDR1 is MNHEY and CDR2 is SMNVEV (reference sequence). This CDR3 has 13 residues. Here the CDR3 reads CASSLMGFHEQYF. CDR3 DNA sequence: TGTGCCAGCAGTTTAATGGGGTTCCACGAGCAGTACTTC.

Ten or more counts support this clonotype. The chain couples TRBV11-2 to TRBJ2-7; the D is unclear. From germline, CDR1 is SGHAT and CDR2 FQNNGV. The CDR3 runs to 18 residues. Trimming pared 1 base from V and 0 bases from J, leaving 19 bases between. This CDR3 is CASSLATPGVGYSYEQYF. The CDR3 DNA is TGTGCCAGCAGCTTAGCGACCCCGGGTGTAGGCTACTCCTACGAGCAGTACTTC.

This clonotype appeared many times. The V and J genes are TRBV7-9 and TRBJ1-1; TRBD1 is a possible D gene (6 bases). V gave up 6 bases and J gave up 7 bases, with 15 bases separating them. Per the germline V gene, CDR1 is SEHNR and CDR2 is FQNEAQ (reference sequence). CDR3 length equals 13 residues. The CDR3 DNA sequence: TGTGCCAGCAGGCCCAGGGGCGCAGTTGAAGCTTTCTTT. It encodes CASRPRGAVEAFF.

This clonotype came up many times. V and J are TRBV15 and TRBJ2-1; D not certain. CDR1 is LNHNV and CDR2 is YYDKDF in the germline V gene (reference sequence). V was clipped by 0 bases and J by 1 base, with 10 bases between them. The CDR3 is made up of 16 amino acids. DNA for the CDR3: TGTGCCACCAGCAGAGATTTACAACCTTCCTACAATGAGCAGTTCTTC. Translating it yields CATSRDLQPSYNEQFF.

This clonotype was detected ten times or more. The rearrangement joins TRBV6-1 to TRBJ1-1; 10 bases map to TRBD1. V lost 4 bases, J lost 5 bases, and 1 base stayed unmatched. Germline V CDR1 and CDR2: MNHNS, SASEGT. This CDR3 has 13 amino acids. The CDR3 loop reads CASSGQGATEAFF. The CDR3, as DNA: TGTGCCAGCAGTGGACAGGGGGCAACTGAAGCTTTCTTT.

In this sample, this clonotype turned up many times. The chain recombines TRBV20-1 with TRBJ2-7; 9 bases match TRBD2. J was trimmed by 3 bases and V by 1 base; bases with no gene match: 4. CDR1 is DFQATT, CDR2 SNEGSKA, per germline (reference sequence). The CDR3 loop spans 14 amino acids. The chain's CDR3 is CSARGGLAFYEQYF. Here the CDR3 DNA reads TGCAGTGCTAGAGGAGGACTAGCGTTCTACGAGCAGTACTTC.

This clonotype was observed a few times. The chain employs TRBV5-6 and TRBJ2-1; 9 positions match TRBD2. Germline V lookup: CDR1 SGHDT, CDR2 YYEEEE. CDR3 length: 20 residues. V lost 0 bases and J lost 12; bases outside the gene matches: 25. Here the CDR3 DNA reads TGTGCCAGCAGCTTGGCCTTTGCGGGAGGGCCTTTTCTTTTAGGAGAAAGGCAGTTCTTC. Its translation: CASSLAFAGGPFLLGERQFF.

In regard to this clonotype: Being one base from a much bigger clone, this may be a read error. The rearrangement joins TRBV3-1 to TRBJ2-3, with no clear D. CDR3 size: 16 residues. Looked up from germline, CDR1 is LGHDT and CDR2 is YNNKEL (reference sequence). The CDR3 DNA is TGTGCCAGCACCCAAGTCAAAACAGCTAGCACAGATACGCAGTATTTT. It specifies CASTQVKTASTDTQYF.

This clonotype was counted ten times or more. The chain has TRBV4-1 and TRBJ2-2; 7 bases agree with TRBD2. Germline V gene lookup returns CDR1 MGHRA and CDR2 YSYEKL. This CDR3 spans 16 amino acids. V lost 1 base and J lost 5; bases outside the gene matches: 7. The CDR3 sequence: CASSQVVGAGTGELFF. The CDR3 bases are TGCGCCAGCAGCCAAGTGGTGGGAGCGGGGACCGGGGAGCTGTTTTTT.

At least ten counts were recorded for this clonotype. This rearrangement joins TRBV6-1 to TRBJ1-1; TRBD1 is a possible D gene (5 bases). This CDR3 has 11 amino acids. With 3 bases removed from V and 11 bases from J, the gap between germline ends came to 10 bases. The germline gives CDR1 MNHNS, CDR2 SASEGT. DNA for the CDR3: TGTGCCAGCAGTGACGCAGGGAGTGCTTTCTTT. It is translated as CASSDAGSAFF.

This clonotype has just a few counts. The genes are TRBV4-1 and TRBJ2-7; tentative D call: TRBD2 (6 bases). This CDR3 is built from 14 residues. V gave up 4 bases and J gave up 3 bases, with 13 bases separating them. Germline loops: CDR1 MGHRA, CDR2 YSYEKL. CDR3 coding DNA: TGCGCCAGCAGCCCCTTAGCGGCCCTCTACGAGCAGTACTTC. Protein product: CASSPLAALYEQYF.

This sequence joins TRBV30 and TRBJ2-7; D ambiguous. Germline V gene lookup returns CDR1 GTSNPN and CDR2 SVGIG (reference sequence). The CDR3 loop spans 12 amino acids. The germline V and J ends were trimmed by 2 bases and 5 bases, with 10 bases remaining between them. CDR3: CAWSPGPNEQYF. CDR3 DNA: TGTGCCTGGAGTCCCGGGCCTAACGAGCAGTACTTC.

This clonotype appeared many times. This chain uses TRBV28 with TRBJ2-3; unclear D gene. V lost 5 bases and J 2 bases, leaving 8 bases between the germline ends. The CDR3 runs to 13 residues. Germline CDR1 MDHEN, CDR2 SYDVKM. The CDR3 region is CASSVRSTDTQYF. CDR3 coding DNA: TGTGCCAGCAGTGTGCGGTCCACAGATACGCAGTATTTT.

This rearrangement joins TRBV7-9 to TRBJ2-5; D remains unclear. V was pared by 5 bases and J by 11 bases, with 15 bases between. This CDR3 comprises 12 residues. Germline CDR1 and CDR2: SEHNR and FQNEAQ (reference sequence). The chain's CDR3 is CASSLEVAAQYF. The CDR3 DNA reads as TGTGCCAGCAGCCTCGAGGTGGCGGCTCAGTACTTC.

This clonotype was recorded many times. The chain couples TRBV18 to TRBJ2-3; 9 bases are shared with TRBD2. The CDR3 covers 15 residues. After removal of 4 bases from V and 2 bases from J, the junction contained 4 bases not matched to a gene. Per germline, CDR1 KGHSH and CDR2 LQKENI. The CDR3 bases are TGTGCCAGCTCACTCGTAGCGGGAGACACAGATACGCAGTATTTT. Its protein is CASSLVAGDTDTQYF.

This clonotype was observed a handful of times. The V and J genes are TRBV28 and TRBJ1-2; D unresolved. This CDR3 has 10 amino acids. The ends were cut back, 6 bases at V and 4 bases at J, with 3 bases in the middle. Germline assignment: CDR1 MDHEN and CDR2 SYDVKM. The CDR3, as DNA: TGTGCCAGCAGGGCCTATGGCTACACCTTC. This sequence encodes CASRAYGYTF.

The V call is TRBV19, the J call TRBJ1-3; no clear D. The CDR3 covers 13 residues. V was clipped by 7 bases and J by 5 bases, with 12 bases between them. CDR1 and CDR2 (germline): LNHDA, SQIVND (reference sequence). For the CDR3, the DNA is TGTGCCAGTAACTATGGACCCAGAAACACCATATATTTT. Its translation: CASNYGPRNTIYF.

This clonotype showed up many times. The chain carries TRBV6-1 and TRBJ1-2; 7 positions match TRBD1. From germline, CDR1 is MNHNS and CDR2 SASEGT. The trim removed 5 bases at V and 2 bases at J, leaving 5 bases unmatched. This CDR3 contains 14 residues. The CDR3 region has the DNA TGTGCCAGCAGTCAGCAGGGGGTCAACTATGGCTACACCTTC. Translation: CASSQQGVNYGYTF.

This clonotype was picked up many times. The chain combines TRBV5-6 with TRBJ2-3; TRBD1 might be the D (6 bases). Trimming stripped 2 bases from V and 5 bases from J, with 12 bases between. The CDR3 runs 14 residues. The germline gives CDR1 SGHDT, CDR2 YYEEEE. The CDR3 DNA reads TGTGCCAGCAGCTTTCGGCAGGGGCAAGATACGCAGTATTTT. The encoded protein is CASSFRQGQDTQYF. The variable domain in full, completed from reference TRBV5-6 and TRBJ2-3, reads DAGVTQSPTHLIKTRGQQVTLRCSPKSGHDTVSWYQQALGQGPQFIFQYYEEEERQRGNFPDRFSGHQFPNYSSELNVNALLLGDSALYLCASSFRQGQDTQYFGPGTRLTVL.

The table lists this clonotype with many counts. The genes are TRBV19 and TRBJ2-2, with 8 bases fitting TRBD1. Germline V gives CDR1 LNHDA, CDR2 SQIVND (reference sequence). The length of the CDR3 is 14 residues. Unmatched junction bases numbered 8, after V lost 10 bases and J lost 4 bases. This chain's CDR3 is CATTGTGFTGELFF. The CDR3 nucleotides read TGTGCCACCACCGGGACAGGCTTCACCGGGGAGCTGTTTTTT.

There are many counts of this clonotype. The chain recombines TRBV3-1 with TRBJ2-3; D might be TRBD2 (6 bases). Between the trimmed V and J ends, which lost 3 bases and 2 bases, there was a span of 15 bases. Germline assignment: CDR1 LGHDT and CDR2 YNNKEL (reference sequence). The CDR3 is 16 residues long. The CDR3 nucleotides are TGTGCCAGCAGCCAGGGACTGTTGCTCTTCACAGATACGCAGTATTTT. Residues: CASSQGLLLFTDTQYF.

V usage is TRBV15 and J usage is TRBJ2-7; 8 positions match TRBD2. The CDR3 is made up of 12 amino acids. Germline V gene data show CDR1 as LNHNV and CDR2 as YYDKDF (reference sequence). J gave up 10 bases and V 3 bases, and 5 bases lay outside the gene matches. The chain's CDR3 is CATSRGSGSQYF. The DNA for the CDR3 is TGTGCCACCAGCAGGGGCAGCGGGAGTCAGTACTTC.

The chain has TRBV4-2 and TRBJ1-1, with D perhaps TRBD1 (5 bases). Germline V gene sequence: CDR1 LGHNA, CDR2 YNFKEQ. This CDR3 is built from 15 residues. Trimming took 1 base from V and 4 from J, leaving 13 bases between them. The CDR3 here is CASSQVPGLSTEAFF. CDR3 DNA sequence: TGTGCCAGCAGCCAAGTACCAGGGCTTAGCACTGAAGCTTTCTTT.